These T cell receptor beta chains were read from a single sample in a study of cytomegalovirus exposure and HLA in healthy donors. Method: immunoSEQ multiplex PCR; TCRdb's copy keeps in-frame clones and lacks some. The sample carries under 100,000 clones, 79% recorded once. The sample taken for sequencing was PBMCs. These receptor sequences come from a man between 25 and 39 years old in good health and CMV-seronegative. CDR3s include the opening cysteine and the closing phenylalanine or tryptophan. A D gene is named only where the DNA matches it firmly. Clone size is given for some rows only: seen once, a few or many times, or a class if the clone is expanded.

cdr3_aa: CASSSPSGLGTGELFF
cdr3_nt: TGTGCCAGCAGCTCCCCATCTGGACTCGGCACCGGGGAGCTGTTTTTT
clone_size: NA
v_call: TRBV13
d_call: NA
j_call: TRBJ2-2

cdr3_aa: CASSLVGRGGAGGYTF
cdr3_nt: TGTGCCAGCAGCTTGGTTGGGAGGGGGGGGGCTGGTGGCTACACCTTC
clone_size: NA
v_call: TRBV5-4
d_call: NA
j_call: TRBJ1-2

cdr3_aa: CASSLRQGRDEKLFF
cdr3_nt: TGTGCCAGCTCACTCCGACAGGGGAGAGATGAAAAACTGTTTTTT
clone_size: NA
v_call: TRBV18
d_call: TRBD1
j_call: TRBJ1-4

cdr3_aa: CASSFLDRGFYEQYF
cdr3_nt: TGTGCCAGCAGCTTCTTAGACAGGGGCTTCTACGAGCAGTACTTC
clone_size: NA
v_call: TRBV7-9
d_call: TRBD1
j_call: TRBJ2-7

cdr3_aa: CASSYSPQGPGGELFF
cdr3_nt: TGTGCCAGCAGTTACTCGCCCCAGGGGCCGGGCGGGGAGCTGTTTTTT
clone_size: NA
v_call: TRBV6-5
d_call: NA
j_call: TRBJ2-2

cdr3_aa: CASRPAGTGAYEQYF
cdr3_nt: TGTGCCAGTAGACCAGCCGGGACAGGGGCCTACGAGCAGTACTTC
clone_size: NA
v_call: TRBV19
d_call: TRBD1
j_call: TRBJ2-7

cdr3_aa: CASSPPRNVFQETQYF
cdr3_nt: TGTGCCAGCTCACCACCGAGGAACGTATTTCAAGAGACCCAGTACTTC
clone_size: NA
v_call: TRBV18
d_call: NA
j_call: TRBJ2-5

cdr3_aa: CASSRAGTGYYGYTF
cdr3_nt: TGTGCCAGCAGCCGCGCCGGGACAGGGTACTATGGCTACACCTTC
clone_size: NA
v_call: TRBV5-4
d_call: TRBD1
j_call: TRBJ1-2

cdr3_aa: CASSYIPGAKNIQYF
cdr3_nt: TGTGCCAGCAGCTACATCCCGGGAGCCAAAAACATTCAGTACTTC
clone_size: NA
v_call: TRBV11-3
d_call: NA
j_call: TRBJ2-4

cdr3_aa: CASSQYWGHQPQHF
cdr3_nt: TGCGCCAGCAGTCAATACTGGGGCCATCAGCCCCAGCATTTT
clone_size: few
v_call: TRBV23-1
d_call: NA
j_call: TRBJ1-5

cdr3_aa: CATSRGQIWNEAFF
cdr3_nt: TGTGCCACCAGCAGAGGACAAATCTGGAATGAAGCTTTCTTT
clone_size: once
v_call: TRBV15
d_call: NA
j_call: TRBJ1-1

cdr3_aa: CASNSNSFPYEQYF
cdr3_nt: TGTGCCAGCAATTCAAACTCCTTCCCCTACGAGCAGTACTTC
clone_size: NA
v_call: TRBV28
d_call: NA
j_call: TRBJ2-7

cdr3_aa: CAVSQGQGGQTQYF
cdr3_nt: TGTGCCGTATCCCAGGGACAGGGGGGGCAGACCCAGTACTTC
clone_size: NA
v_call: TRBV7-6
d_call: TRBD1
j_call: TRBJ2-5

cdr3_aa: CASSGLLTSEAFF
cdr3_nt: TGTGCCAGCAGTGGGCTGTTAACATCTGAAGCTTTCTTT
clone_size: NA
v_call: TRBV25-1
d_call: NA
j_call: TRBJ1-1

cdr3_aa: CASSHRVGDEQFF
cdr3_nt: TGCGCCAGCAGCCACCGTGTAGGGGATGAGCAGTTCTTC
clone_size: NA
v_call: TRBV4-3
d_call: NA
j_call: TRBJ2-1

cdr3_aa: CAIGDGYGYTF
cdr3_nt: TGTGCCATTGGAGACGGATATGGCTACACCTTC
clone_size: NA
v_call: TRBV7-9
d_call: NA
j_call: TRBJ1-2

cdr3_aa: CASSLGVGGRYEQYF
cdr3_nt: TGTGCTAGCAGCTTAGGAGTAGGGGGAAGGTACGAGCAGTACTTC
clone_size: NA
v_call: TRBV7-7
d_call: NA
j_call: TRBJ2-7

cdr3_aa: CASSLAPDQPQHF
cdr3_nt: TGTGCCAGCAGCTTAGCCCCCGATCAGCCCCAGCATTTT
clone_size: NA
v_call: TRBV7-2
d_call: NA
j_call: TRBJ1-5

cdr3_aa: CASEQSNYGYTF
cdr3_nt: TGTGCCAGCGAACAGAGTAATTATGGCTACACCTTC
clone_size: NA
v_call: TRBV2
d_call: NA
j_call: TRBJ1-2

cdr3_aa: CASSSANSHNEQFF
cdr3_nt: TGTGCCAGCAGCTCAGCGAACTCCCACAATGAGCAGTTCTTC
clone_size: once
v_call: TRBV7-9
d_call: NA
j_call: TRBJ2-1

cdr3_aa: CASSPRGSSGANVLTF
cdr3_nt: TGTGCCAGCAGCCCCCGGGGAAGTTCTGGGGCCAACGTCCTGACTTTC
clone_size: NA
v_call: TRBV7-8
d_call: NA
j_call: TRBJ2-6

cdr3_aa: CASSVAGNTEAFF
cdr3_nt: TGTGCCAGCAGCGTGGCAGGGAACACTGAAGCTTTCTTT
clone_size: NA
v_call: TRBV28
d_call: NA
j_call: TRBJ1-1

cdr3_aa: CASSFSRDSARETQYF
cdr3_nt: TGTGCCAGCAGTTTTTCGCGGGACAGCGCTCGCGAGACCCAGTACTTC
clone_size: NA
v_call: TRBV27
d_call: NA
j_call: TRBJ2-5

cdr3_aa: CASSLSGTGTGGYTF
cdr3_nt: TGTGCCAGCAGTTTATCGGGGACAGGGACTGGTGGCTACACCTTC
clone_size: NA
v_call: TRBV27
d_call: TRBD1
j_call: TRBJ1-2

cdr3_aa: CASSRASENTQYF
cdr3_nt: TGTGCCAGCAGCCGGGCTAGCGAAAATACGCAGTATTTT
clone_size: NA
v_call: TRBV27
d_call: NA
j_call: TRBJ2-3

cdr3_aa: CASSRTGGATNEKLFF
cdr3_nt: TGCGCCAGCAGCAGGACAGGGGGTGCAACTAATGAAAAACTGTTTTTT
clone_size: NA
v_call: TRBV5-1
d_call: TRBD1
j_call: TRBJ1-4

cdr3_aa: CAISDRTSGGLLTDTQYF
cdr3_nt: TGTGCCATCAGTGACCGGACTAGCGGGGGTCTTCTTACAGATACGCAGTATTTT
clone_size: once
v_call: TRBV10-3
d_call: TRBD2
j_call: TRBJ2-3

cdr3_aa: CASSNTGNTEAFF
cdr3_nt: TGTGCCAGCAGTAATACGGGGAACACTGAAGCTTTCTTT
clone_size: NA
v_call: TRBV6-1
d_call: NA
j_call: TRBJ1-1

cdr3_aa: CASSQDRGQRETQYF
cdr3_nt: TGCGCCAGCAGCCAGGACCGGGGACAGCGAGAGACCCAGTACTTC
clone_size: NA
v_call: TRBV4-3
d_call: TRBD1
j_call: TRBJ2-5